What follows are 11 T cell receptor beta chains derived from one specimen sequenced in a study of T cells after yellow fever vaccination. TCRdb processed the 5' RACE reads anew with MiXCR; each CDR3 protein has one entry. Among some 100,000 distinct CDR3 sequences listed, around 6.7% were seen once. The input for sequencing was CD4+ T cells sorted from PBMCs, taken roughly seven weeks after the first yellow fever vaccination. Receptors originate from a man younger than 35 who received the YFV17D yellow fever vaccine.

This clonotype was recorded at least ten times. The chain uses TRBV3-1 and TRBJ2-6; perhaps TRBD2 as D (6 bases). The CDR3 is 18 residues long. Germline lookup yields CDR1 LGHDT and CDR2 YNNKEL (reference sequence). V was cut by 3 bases and J by 0 bases, with 15 bases left in between. The DNA of the CDR3 is TGTGCCAGCAGCCACGGCTCGGGGGAGTCCTCTGGGGCCAACGTCCTGACTTTC. It codes for CASSHGSGESSGANVLTF. The variable domain in full, with the rest retrieved from reference TRBV3-1 and TRBJ2-6, is DTAVSQTPKYLVTQMGNDKSIKCEQNLGHDTMYWYKQDSKKFLKIMFSYNNKELIINETVPNRFSPKSPDKAHLNLHINSLELGDSAVYFCASSHGSGESSGANVLTFGAGSRLTVL.

This clonotype has a count of ten or more. V usage is TRBV7-2 and J usage is TRBJ2-7; no clear D. V was clipped by 1 base and J by 5 bases, with 9 bases between them. The CDR3 is 13 amino acids. CDR1 SGHTA and CDR2 FQGNSA come from the germline V gene. CDR3 loop: CASSLGGGDEQYV. Written as DNA, the CDR3 is TGTGCCAGCAGCTTAGGTGGTGGCGACGAGCAGTACGTC.

Notes on this clonotype: Since a much larger clone is just one base distant, this may be a read error. CDR3 nucleotide sequence: TGCACTGTTCGTGGAGGGGGTCGCGTCGGGGACGCTGAAGCTTTCTTT. Residues: CTVRGGGRVGDAEAFF. The genes are TRBV20-1 and TRBJ1-1; the D gene is possibly TRBD1 (6 bases). This CDR3 spans 16 amino acids. From germline, CDR1 is DFQATT and CDR2 SNEGSKA (reference sequence).

This clonotype has a count of ten or more. The rearrangement uses TRBV28 and TRBJ1-3; D is possibly TRBD1 (6 bases). CDR1 and CDR2 from the germline V gene are MDHEN and SYDVKM. V was pared by 4 bases and J by 2 bases, with 12 bases between. The CDR3 spans 15 residues. This chain's CDR3 is CASSSGQFAGNTIYF. CDR3 nucleotide sequence: TGTGCCAGCAGTTCCGGACAGTTCGCTGGAAACACCATATATTTT.

This clonotype was detected many times. The rearrangement links TRBV7-2 to TRBJ2-7, with D possibly TRBD1 on 6 matching bases. The ends were cut back, 5 bases at V and 2 bases at J, with 13 bases in the middle. CDR1 SGHTA and CDR2 FQGNSA come from the germline V gene. CDR3 length: 14 amino acids. The CDR3 DNA is TGTGCCAGCAGCCCGGGGACACCAACCTACGAGCAGTACGTC. It yields the protein CASSPGTPTYEQYV.

This clonotype was seen at least ten times. CDR3 in amino acids: CASSFSPGYEQYV. CDR3 coding DNA: TGTGCCAGCAGTTTTTCCCCCGGCTACGAGCAGTACGTC. The J gene is TRBJ2-7, the V gene TRBV7-2; unclear D gene. The CDR3 loop spans 13 amino acids. CDR1 and CDR2 from the germline V gene are SGHTA and FQGNSA. Trimming removed 6 bases from V and 3 bases from J, with 12 bases in between.

This clonotype was observed many times. The genes are TRBV20-1 and TRBJ2-1; no firm D call. CDR3 length: 14 amino acids. Germline loops: CDR1 DFQATT, CDR2 SNEGSKA (reference sequence). V was clipped by 2 bases and J by 10 bases, with 18 bases between them. The CDR3 DNA sequence: TGCAGTGCTAGATTGCCGACGAAGAACCGGGAGCAGTTCTTC. Translation: CSARLPTKNREQFF.

For this clonotype: A read error may be the cause here, since a much bigger clone is one base away. Written as DNA, the CDR3 is TGTGCCAGCAGTTCAAGGCGGGGGGTTCAAGAGACCCAGAACTTC. This gives the protein CASSSRRGVQETQNF. The J gene is TRBJ2-5, the V gene TRBV4-2; 8 nucleotides match TRBD2. The germline CDR1 and CDR2 sequences are LGHNA and YNFKEQ. CDR3 length: 15 amino acids.

This clonotype occurred many times. The chain links TRBV5-8 to TRBJ1-3; D call uncertain. CDR1 and CDR2 from the germline V gene are SGHTS and YDEGEE. V lost 1 base, J lost 0 bases, and 11 bases lay in between. The CDR3 runs 16 residues. The CDR3 DNA reads TGTGCCAGCAGCTTGCGAAGGACTTACTCTGGAAACACCATATATTTT. Translation: CASSLRRTYSGNTIYF. The variable domain in full, completed from reference TRBV5-8 and TRBJ1-3, reads EAGVTQSPTHLIKTRGQQATLRCSPISGHTSVYWYQQALGLGLQFLLWYDEGEERNRGNFPPRFSGRQFPNYSSELNVNALELEDSALYLCASSLRRTYSGNTIYFGEGSWLTVV.

The J gene is TRBJ2-3, the V gene TRBV6-2 or TRBV6-3, with 7 bases lining up with TRBD1. Per the germline V gene, CDR1 is MNHEY and CDR2 is SVGEGT. After removal of 8 bases from V and 4 bases from J, the junction contained 9 bases not matched to a gene. There are 14 residues in the CDR3. DNA for the CDR3: TGTGCCAGCGGGGGTCCCCAGGGGGCAGATACGCAGTATTTT. This encodes CASGGPQGADTQYF.

Ten or more counts support this clonotype. The rearrangement links TRBV12-3 or TRBV12-4 to TRBJ1-2, with D unresolved. Trimming removed 6 bases from V and 7 bases from J, with 12 bases in between. The CDR3 has 12 residues. The CDR3 is CASSPGARGYTF. CDR3 in DNA: TGTGCCAGCAGCCCCGGCGCCCGTGGCTACACCTTC.